The rows below give T cell receptor beta chains drawn from one sample of a study of blood T cells in healthy people across ages. TCRdb passed the 5' RACE reads through MiXCR, listing each CDR3 protein once. This sample has roughly 2 million distinct CDR3 sequences, with about 49% found just once. Sequencing was performed on blood. All receptors derive from a woman in her forties in good health. CDR3s include the opening cysteine and the closing phenylalanine or tryptophan. The D gene is left open where the match is weak. A row's size may be missing; if present it is once, few, many or a size class.

j_call clone_size v_call d_call cdr3_nt cdr3_aa
TRBJ1-2 . TRBV9 . TGTGCCAGCAGCGTACAGGAGACAGCGAACTATGGCTACACCTTC CASSVQETANYGYTF
TRBJ2-7 . TRBV4-3 TRBD2 TGCGCCAGCAGCCCGTTTGCTAGCGGGGGCTACTACGAGCAGTACTTC CASSPFASGGYYEQYF
TRBJ2-6 . TRBV24-1 . TGTGCCACCAGTGATTTTACAGAATCTGGGGCCAACGTCCTGACTTTC CATSDFTESGANVLTF
TRBJ2-7 . TRBV2 . TGTGCCAGCAGGAGGGTGAGCTCCTACGAGCAGTACTTC CASRRVSSYEQYF
TRBJ2-5 few TRBV7-2 . TGTGCCAGCAGCCTCCCGCGTCTGACCCAGTACTTC CASSLPRLTQYF
TRBJ2-7 . TRBV20-1 TRBD2 TGCAGTGCTAGAAGGACTAGCGGGGGGACCACGATATACGAGCAGTACTTC CSARRTSGGTTIYEQYF
TRBJ2-1 once TRBV12-3/TRBV12-4 . TGTGCCAGCAGCCTACCCCAGGGCCTTGATGTGTACAATGAGCAGTTCTTC CASSLPQGLDVYNEQFF
TRBJ2-5 . TRBV6-1 TRBD2 TGTGCCAGCAGCCCGGGACTAGGAGTGCAAGAGACCCAGTACTTC CASSPGLGVQETQYF
TRBJ1-2 . TRBV28 TRBD1 TGTGCCAGCAGTCCGCACTCTCCGGACCGGGACAGGGGTTTCTGGAACTATGGCTACACCTTC CASSPHSPDRDRGFWNYGYTF
TRBJ2-3 . TRBV10-3 . TGTGCCATCAGTGTAGGGGAGACCTTAAGCACAGATACGCAGTATTTT CAISVGETLSTDTQYF
TRBJ2-3 . TRBV20-1 . TGCAGTGCTAGAATAACAACTAGCACAGATACGCAGTATTTT CSARITTSTDTQYF
TRBJ2-7 . TRBV23-1 . TGCGCCAGCAGTCACCCGAGGGGGTCCCCCTACGAGCAGTACTTC CASSHPRGSPYEQYF